These T cell receptor beta chains were read from a single sample in a study of blood T cell repertoires in COVID-19. Sequenced by immunoSEQ multiplex PCR; TCRdb stores in-frame clones only, minus some. Of fewer than 600,000 clones in the sample, 80% to 90% were seen once. The source material was peripheral blood. The receptors were sampled from a man in his late teens or twenties with COVID-19, enrolled during active disease. Each CDR3 is given with its conserved first and last residue. A D gene is named only where the DNA matches it firmly. Clone size, where shown, is once, few, many, or a class for clones that have expanded.

>once|TRBV11-3|TRBD2|TRBJ2-3
TGTGCCAGCAGCTTAGAGCGGGGGAGCGCAGATACGCAGTATTTT
CASSLERGSADTQYF
>NA|TRBV11-2|NA|TRBJ1-2
TGTGCCAGCAGCTTATATAATCCAACAGGGAGCGGCTACACCTTC
CASSLYNPTGSGYTF
>NA|TRBV6-5|NA|TRBJ2-5
TGTGCCAGCAGCAAGGACAGCCAAGAGACCCAGTACTTC
CASSKDSQETQYF
>NA|TRBV29-1|NA|TRBJ2-7
TGCAGCGTTGAAGACAGGGGCCGACCTCCCTACGAGCAGTACTTC
CSVEDRGRPPYEQYF
>NA|TRBV6-5|TRBD1|TRBJ1-2
TGTGCCAGCAGCCAGGGGGCGCGGGGCTACACCTTC
CASSQGARGYTF
>NA|TRBV3-1/TRBV3-2|NA|TRBJ2-7
TGTGCCAGCAGACCCACAGGGTTGGGCGAGCAGTACTTC
CASRPTGLGEQYF
>once|TRBV15|NA|TRBJ2-3
TGTGCCACCCTAGCTGCTAGCACAGATACGCAGTATTTT
CATLAASTDTQYF
>NA|TRBV11-3|TRBD2|TRBJ2-3
TGTGCCAGCAGCCCCGGGGGCTCCGGGGGGGGTCATACGCAGTATTTT
CASSPGGSGGGHTQYF
>NA|TRBV5-1|NA|TRBJ2-2
TGCGCCAGCAGCTTGGGCGGGAACACCGGGGAGCTGTTTTTT
CASSLGGNTGELFF
>NA|TRBV6-4|NA|TRBJ2-3
TGTGCCAGCAGTGACCCCCTCCTAGGAACGGATACGCAGTATTTT
CASSDPLLGTDTQYF
>few|TRBV2|NA|TRBJ1-5
TGTGCCAGCAGTGACCAGGGGTATCAGCCCCAGCATTTT
CASSDQGYQPQHF
>NA|TRBV9|NA|TRBJ2-2
TGTGCCAGCAGCGGTCTGCAGGGAAACACCGGGGAGCTGTTTTTT
CASSGLQGNTGELFF
>NA|TRBV9|NA|TRBJ2-1
TGTGCCAGCAGCGGGACTCCCCACAATGAGCAGTTCTTC
CASSGTPHNEQFF
>NA|TRBV3-1/TRBV3-2|NA|TRBJ1-4
TGTGCCAGCAGCCAAAAGGGGATACTGTTTTTT
CASSQKGILFF
>NA|TRBV18|NA|TRBJ2-5
TGTGCCAGCTCACCACTAACGGAGCAAGAGACCCAGTACTTC
CASSPLTEQETQYF
>once|TRBV19|TRBD2|TRBJ2-3
TGTGCCAGTAGTATGGGACTAGCTGTGAGAACAGATACGCAGTATTTT
CASSMGLAVRTDTQYF
>NA|TRBV7-9|TRBD1|TRBJ1-2
TGTGCCAGCAGCTTATGGGACAGGGTCTTTTATGGCTACACCTTC
CASSLWDRVFYGYTF
>NA|TRBV5-6|NA|TRBJ2-1
TGTGCCAGCAGCTCTATACATGAGCAGTTCTTC
CASSSIHEQFF
>NA|TRBV7-9|NA|TRBJ2-2
TGTGCCAGCAGCTTAGACAGGGTTGGGGAGCTGTTTTTT
CASSLDRVGELFF
>NA|TRBV7-6|TRBD1|TRBJ2-7
TGTGCCAGCAGCTGGGACAGGGAGGGAGAGCAGTACTTC
CASSWDREGEQYF
>NA|TRBV3-1/TRBV3-2|TRBD2|TRBJ2-3
TGTGCCAGCAGCAAGACGGGGGGACCCACAGATACGCAGTATTTT
CASSKTGGPTDTQYF
>NA|TRBV25-1|TRBD1|TRBJ2-3
TGTGCCAGCAGTGAAGGGACAGGAGATACGCAGTATTTT
CASSEGTGDTQYF
>NA|TRBV6-5|NA|TRBJ1-1
TGTGCCAGCAGTCACAGGCGGGGAAACACTGAAGCTTTCTTT
CASSHRRGNTEAFF
>NA|TRBV2|TRBD2|TRBJ2-5
TGTGCCAGCAGTCCGACTAGCTGGGGAGAGACCCAGTACTTC
CASSPTSWGETQYF
>NA|TRBV3-1/TRBV3-2|NA|TRBJ2-2
TGTGCCAGCAGCCAAGTCCCCCCCTTAGGGACTGCTTACACCGGGGAGCTGTTTTTT
CASSQVPPLGTAYTGELFF
>NA|TRBV5-1|NA|TRBJ1-6
TGCGCCAGCAGCTTGGAGGGGCGGGGTTCACCCCTCCACTTT
CASSLEGRGSPLHF
>NA|TRBV23-1|TRBD1|TRBJ2-4
TGCGCCAGCAGTCCCCGGGACAGGGTAGAGGCCAAAAACATTCAGTACTTC
CASSPRDRVEAKNIQYF
>NA|TRBV12-3/TRBV12-4|NA|TRBJ1-2
TGTGCCAGCAATTTCCCAGGGAGGGGCTACACCTTC
CASNFPGRGYTF
>few|TRBV12-5|NA|TRBJ2-5
TGTGCTAGTGGTAAGACAGTAGGAGAGACCCAGTACTTC
CASGKTVGETQYF
>NA|TRBV3-1/TRBV3-2|NA|TRBJ2-7
TGTGCCAGCAGCCAAGAGAGGAGCGGTAGGTATCTCTACGAGCAGTACTTC
CASSQERSGRYLYEQYF
>NA|TRBV4-1|NA|TRBJ2-7
TGCGCCAGCAGCATTTCGGACACGGCCTACTACGAGCAGTACTTC
CASSISDTAYYEQYF
>NA|TRBV7-2|TRBD2|TRBJ2-2
TGTGCCAGCAGCTTAAGCGGGATGAACACCGGGGAGCTGTTTTTT
CASSLSGMNTGELFF
>NA|TRBV27|TRBD2|TRBJ2-5
TGTGCCAGCAGTTCGCGCCGGGAGGGAGAGACCCAGTACTTC
CASSSRREGETQYF
>NA|TRBV3-1/TRBV3-2|NA|TRBJ1-1
TGTGCCAGCAGCCAAGTCGGAGATGAAGCTTTCTTT
CASSQVGDEAFF
>NA|TRBV4-1|TRBD1|TRBJ2-3
TGCGCCAGCAGCCAAGAGACGACAGGGGATGCAGATACGCAGTATTTT
CASSQETTGDADTQYF
>NA|TRBV5-1|NA|TRBJ1-1
TGCGCCAGCAGCTTCGGGGAAGAAGCTTTCTTT
CASSFGEEAFF
>NA|TRBV3-1/TRBV3-2|TRBD1|TRBJ1-2
TGTGCCAGCAGCACCTCCGGGACAGGGGAAGGGTATGGCTACACCTTC
CASSTSGTGEGYGYTF
>NA|TRBV6-5|NA|TRBJ2-5
TGTGCCAGCAGTTCCCAAGACAGCCAAGAGACCCAGTACTTC
CASSSQDSQETQYF
>once|TRBV7-8|NA|TRBJ1-1
TGTGCCAGCAGCTTATTAGGGAGAAACACTGAAGCTTTCTTT
CASSLLGRNTEAFF
>NA|TRBV7-9|NA|TRBJ2-1
TGTGCCAGCGGGGGCTATGAGCAGTTCTTC
CASGGYEQFF
>NA|TRBV6-5|NA|TRBJ2-7
TGTGCCAGCAGTTATATGGCAGGGCTGGACGAGCAGTACTTC
CASSYMAGLDEQYF
>once|TRBV12-3/TRBV12-4|NA|TRBJ1-2
TGTGCCAGCAGTCTAGGACACGACTATGGCTACACCTTC
CASSLGHDYGYTF
>NA|TRBV18|TRBD1|TRBJ2-3
TGTGCCAGCTCACGTGGACAGGGGGCGTCAGATACGCAGTATTTT
CASSRGQGASDTQYF